Detailed here is one T cell receptor (beta chain). Its antigen is unidentified. This sample stems from a study of monozygotic twins with inflammatory bowel disease. Whole-study results and caveats: A single strong IBD-associated signal or clonotype was not supported by the findings.

No DNA is given; TCRdb re-called the 5' RACE reads and lists each CDR3 protein once. The sample holds about 450,000 distinct CDR3 sequences. The CDR3 spans 13 residues. Germline CDR1 and CDR2: SGDLS and YYNGEE. The gene calls are TRBV9 and TRBJ2-5; TCRdb proposes TRBD1, but this gene call is untestable without DNA. This TCR was sampled from a human donor with ulcerative colitis or Crohn's disease, or a healthy co-twin of an affected twin (not recorded which). The sequencing sample was made of blood. The CDR3 loop is CASSVGPSETQYF.